This is a list of T cell receptor beta chains from one sample in a study of human T cells and chemical hapten exposure. One entry per CDR3 protein results from TCRdb running MiXCR on the RACE reads. In the table there are tens of thousands of distinct CDR3 sequences, around 8.8% of which are singletons. The sample consisted of whole blood, taken in connection with sensitization to the hapten diphenylcyclopropenone (DPC). These receptors were obtained from a woman between 45 and 60 years old with alopecia areata. Some clones in this sample may be carry-over from other donors' samples. The CDR3 runs from the conserved cysteine through the conserved F or W. Each record gives: clone size, D gene, V gene, J gene, CDR3 DNA, CDR3 protein. A D gene is named only where the DNA matches it firmly. Expanded clones get a size class; other rows say once, few or many, or leave the size out.

abundance: many; d_gene: NA; v_gene: TRBV4-2; j_gene: TRBJ1-5; CDR3nt: TGTGCCAGCAGCCAAGACAGGGGACTCAATCAGCCCCAGCATTTT; CDR3aa: CASSQDRGLNQPQHF
abundance: few; d_gene: TRBD2; v_gene: TRBV7-8; j_gene: TRBJ2-7; CDR3nt: TGTGCCAGCAGCCCCCGGACTAGCGGAGGATACGAGCAGTACTTC; CDR3aa: CASSPRTSGGYEQYF
abundance: many; d_gene: NA; v_gene: TRBV2; j_gene: TRBJ1-5; CDR3nt: TGTGCCAGCGGACTGATTGTGAATAGCAATCAGCCCCAGCATTTT; CDR3aa: CASGLIVNSNQPQHF
abundance: many; d_gene: NA; v_gene: TRBV10-3; j_gene: TRBJ1-6; CDR3nt: TGTGCCATCAGCCCACAGGCAAACTATAATTCACCCCTCCACTTT; CDR3aa: CAISPQANYNSPLHF
abundance: NA; d_gene: TRBD1; v_gene: TRBV5-6; j_gene: TRBJ1-1; CDR3nt: TGTGCCAGCGGGACAGAGACTGAAGCTTTCTTT; CDR3aa: CASGTETEAFF
abundance: few; d_gene: NA; v_gene: TRBV6-5; j_gene: TRBJ2-1; CDR3nt: TGTGCCAGCAGTTACTCAACAGGGAGGAATGAGCAGTTCTTC; CDR3aa: CASSYSTGRNEQFF
abundance: NA; d_gene: TRBD2; v_gene: TRBV3-1; j_gene: TRBJ2-3; CDR3nt: TGTGCCAGCAGCCAAGATCGAGGGACTAGCGGGGGTTTCGGCACAGATACGCAGTATTTT; CDR3aa: CASSQDRGTSGGFGTDTQYF
abundance: many; d_gene: NA; v_gene: TRBV6-2/TRBV6-3; j_gene: TRBJ1-3; CDR3nt: TGTGCCAGCAGTTACGGCGGTGCGGGAAACACCATATATTTT; CDR3aa: CASSYGGAGNTIYF
abundance: many; d_gene: NA; v_gene: TRBV10-3; j_gene: TRBJ2-3; CDR3nt: TGTGCCATCAGCCCGGGGGCGCGCACAGATACGCAGTATTTT; CDR3aa: CAISPGARTDTQYF
abundance: many; d_gene: NA; v_gene: TRBV20-1; j_gene: TRBJ1-5; CDR3nt: TGCAGTGCCAGAGGGGGGAATCAGCCCCAGCATTTT; CDR3aa: CSARGGNQPQHF
abundance: many; d_gene: TRBD1; v_gene: TRBV6-6; j_gene: TRBJ1-2; CDR3nt: TGTGCCAGCAGTTACGCAGGGGGGAAGGGGAACTATGGCTACACCTTC; CDR3aa: CASSYAGGKGNYGYTF
abundance: many; d_gene: NA; v_gene: TRBV6-5; j_gene: TRBJ1-1; CDR3nt: TGTGCCAGCGCTAAGCTGCGACGCACTGAAGCTTTCTTT; CDR3aa: CASAKLRRTEAFF
abundance: once; d_gene: TRBD2; v_gene: TRBV20-1; j_gene: TRBJ2-7; CDR3nt: TGCAGTGCTAGAGGGTCTAGCGGGAGTCTCTACGAGCAGTACTTC; CDR3aa: CSARGSSGSLYEQYF
abundance: many; d_gene: NA; v_gene: TRBV12-5; j_gene: TRBJ1-2; CDR3nt: TGTGCTAGTGGTTTGAACCCTAGCTATGGCTACACCTTC; CDR3aa: CASGLNPSYGYTF
abundance: NA; d_gene: NA; v_gene: TRBV5-1; j_gene: TRBJ2-3; CDR3nt: TGCGCCAGCAGCTTGGATCCGGGACTTAGCACAGATACGCAGTATTTT; CDR3aa: CASSLDPGLSTDTQYF